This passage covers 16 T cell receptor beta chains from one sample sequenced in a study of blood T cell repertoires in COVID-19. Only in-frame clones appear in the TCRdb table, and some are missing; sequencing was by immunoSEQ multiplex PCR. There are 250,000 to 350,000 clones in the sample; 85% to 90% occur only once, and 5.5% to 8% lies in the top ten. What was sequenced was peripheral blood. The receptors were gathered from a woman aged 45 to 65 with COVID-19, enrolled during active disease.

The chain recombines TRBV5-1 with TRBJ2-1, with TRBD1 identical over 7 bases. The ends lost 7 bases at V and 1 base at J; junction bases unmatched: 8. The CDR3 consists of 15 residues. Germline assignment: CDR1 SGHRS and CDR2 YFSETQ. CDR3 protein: CASGETGESYNEQFF. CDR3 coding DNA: TGCGCCAGCGGCGAAACAGGGGAGTCCTACAATGAGCAGTTCTTC.

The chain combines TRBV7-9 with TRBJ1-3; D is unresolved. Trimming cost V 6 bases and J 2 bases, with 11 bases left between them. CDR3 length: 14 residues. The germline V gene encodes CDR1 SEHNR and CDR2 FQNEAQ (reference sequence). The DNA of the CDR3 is TGTGCCAGCAGAATTACGAGTACTGGAAACACCATATATTTT. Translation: CASRITSTGNTIYF.

The CDR3 sequence: CASSLGQGLIYEQYF. CDR3 nucleotide sequence: TGCGCCAGCAGCTTGGGACAGGGCCTCATCTACGAGCAGTACTTC. This chain connects TRBV5-1 to TRBJ2-7; 7 nucleotides align to TRBD1. Germline V gene lookup returns CDR1 SGHRS and CDR2 YFSETQ. Germline trimming cut 0 bases from V and 3 bases from J; bases unmatched to any gene: 6. This CDR3 is built from 15 residues.

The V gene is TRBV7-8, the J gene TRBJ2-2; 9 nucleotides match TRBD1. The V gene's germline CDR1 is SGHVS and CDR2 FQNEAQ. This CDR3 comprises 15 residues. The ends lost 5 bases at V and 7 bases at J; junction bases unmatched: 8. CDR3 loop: CASSGPGQGDGELFF. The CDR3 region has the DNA TGTGCCAGCAGCGGACCGGGACAGGGTGACGGGGAGCTGTTTTTT. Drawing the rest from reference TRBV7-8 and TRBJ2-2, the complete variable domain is GAGVSQSPRYKVAKRGQDVALRCDPISGHVSLFWYQQALGQGPEFLTYFQNEAQLDKSGLPSDRFFAERPEGSVSTLKIQRTQQEDSAVYLCASSGPGQGDGELFFGEGSRLTVL.

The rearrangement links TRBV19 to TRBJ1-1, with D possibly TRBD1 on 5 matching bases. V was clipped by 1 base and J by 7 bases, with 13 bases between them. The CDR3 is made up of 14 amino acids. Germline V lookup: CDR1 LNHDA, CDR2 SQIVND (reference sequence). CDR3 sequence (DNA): TGTGCCAGTAGTATAGGTGGTAGGGACTTTGAAGCTTTCTTT. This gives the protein CASSIGGRDFEAFF.

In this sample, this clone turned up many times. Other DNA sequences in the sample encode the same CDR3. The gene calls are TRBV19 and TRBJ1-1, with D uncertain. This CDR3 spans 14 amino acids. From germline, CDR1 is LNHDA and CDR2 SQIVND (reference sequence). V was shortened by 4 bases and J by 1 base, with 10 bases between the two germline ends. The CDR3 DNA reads TGTGCCAGTAGTAGAACAACAGCGAACACTGAAGCTTTCTTT. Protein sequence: CASSRTTANTEAFF.

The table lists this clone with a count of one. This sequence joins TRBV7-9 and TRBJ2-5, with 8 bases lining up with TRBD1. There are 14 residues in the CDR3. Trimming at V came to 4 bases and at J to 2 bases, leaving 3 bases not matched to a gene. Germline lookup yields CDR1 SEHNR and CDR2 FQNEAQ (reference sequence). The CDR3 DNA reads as TGTGCCAGCAGCTACCGGGACAGGCAAGAGACCCAGTACTTC. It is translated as CASSYRDRQETQYF.

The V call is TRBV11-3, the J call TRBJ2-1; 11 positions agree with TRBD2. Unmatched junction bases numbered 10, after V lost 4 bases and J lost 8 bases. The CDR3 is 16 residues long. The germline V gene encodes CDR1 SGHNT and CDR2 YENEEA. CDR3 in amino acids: CASSSLSGRGGHEQFF. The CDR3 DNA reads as TGTGCCAGCAGCTCCCTTAGCGGGAGGGGAGGACATGAGCAGTTCTTC.

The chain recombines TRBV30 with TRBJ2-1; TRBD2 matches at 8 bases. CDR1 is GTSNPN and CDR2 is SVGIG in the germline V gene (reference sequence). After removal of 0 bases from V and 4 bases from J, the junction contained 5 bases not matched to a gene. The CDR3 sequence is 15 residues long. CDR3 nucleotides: TGTGCCTGGAGTGTAGGCCGGGGGGGGTACAATGAGCAGTTCTTC. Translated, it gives CAWSVGRGGYNEQFF.

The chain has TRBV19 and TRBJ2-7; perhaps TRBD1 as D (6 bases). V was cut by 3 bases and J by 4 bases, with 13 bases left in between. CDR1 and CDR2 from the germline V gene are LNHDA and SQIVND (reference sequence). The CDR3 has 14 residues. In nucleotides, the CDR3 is TGTGCCAGTAGTATCCAGGACAGCTCTTACGAGCAGTACTTC. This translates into CASSIQDSSYEQYF.

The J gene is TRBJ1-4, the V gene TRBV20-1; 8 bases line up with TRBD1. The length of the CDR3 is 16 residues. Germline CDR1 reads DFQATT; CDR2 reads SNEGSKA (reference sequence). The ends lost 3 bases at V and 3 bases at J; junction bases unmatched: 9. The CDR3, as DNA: TGCAGTGCTAGTAAGAGACAGGGGAGAGCTAATGAAAAACTGTTTTTT. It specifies CSASKRQGRANEKLFF.

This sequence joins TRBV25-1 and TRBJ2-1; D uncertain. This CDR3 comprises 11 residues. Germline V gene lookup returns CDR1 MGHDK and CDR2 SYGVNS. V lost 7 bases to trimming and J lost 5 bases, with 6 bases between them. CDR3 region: CASNRNNEQFF. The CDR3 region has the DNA TGTGCCAGCAACAGAAACAATGAGCAGTTCTTC.

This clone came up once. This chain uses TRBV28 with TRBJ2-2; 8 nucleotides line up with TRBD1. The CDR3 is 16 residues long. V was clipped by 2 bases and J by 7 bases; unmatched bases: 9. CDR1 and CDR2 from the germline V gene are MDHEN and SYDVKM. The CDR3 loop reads CASSLGGTGGRGELFF. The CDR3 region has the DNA TGTGCCAGCAGTTTAGGGGGGACAGGAGGGCGCGGGGAGCTGTTTTTT.

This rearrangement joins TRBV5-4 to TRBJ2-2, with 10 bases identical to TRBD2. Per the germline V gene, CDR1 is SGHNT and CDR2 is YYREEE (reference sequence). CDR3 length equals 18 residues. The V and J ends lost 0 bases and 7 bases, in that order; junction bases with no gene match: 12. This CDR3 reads CASSLAQREGLGYGELFF. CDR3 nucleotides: TGTGCCAGCAGCTTGGCCCAGCGGGAGGGCCTAGGGTACGGGGAGCTGTTTTTT.

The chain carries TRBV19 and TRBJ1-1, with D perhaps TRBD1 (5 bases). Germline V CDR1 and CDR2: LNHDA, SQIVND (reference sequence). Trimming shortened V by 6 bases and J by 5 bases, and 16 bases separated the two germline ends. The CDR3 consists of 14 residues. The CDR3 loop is CASSPRRGGTEAFF. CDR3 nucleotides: TGTGCCAGTAGCCCCAGGAGGGGAGGGACTGAAGCTTTCTTT. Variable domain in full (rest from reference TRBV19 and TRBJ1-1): DGGITQSPKYLFRKEGQNVTLSCEQNLNHDAMYWYRQDPGQGLRLIYYSQIVNDFQKGDIAEGYSVSREKKESFPLTVTSAQKNPTAFYLCASSPRRGGTEAFFGQGTRLTVV.

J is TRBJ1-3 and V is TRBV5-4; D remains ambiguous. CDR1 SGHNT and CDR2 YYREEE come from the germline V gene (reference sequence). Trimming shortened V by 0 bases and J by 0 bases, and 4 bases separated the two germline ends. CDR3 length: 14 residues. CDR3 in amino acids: CASSLGSSGNTIYF. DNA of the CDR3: TGTGCCAGCAGCTTGGGGAGCTCTGGAAACACCATATATTTT.